These 15 T cell receptor beta chains were all obtained from the same sample, sequenced in a study of chemoradiotherapy in HPV16-positive cancers. The table came from immunoSEQ multiplex PCR; TCRdb's copy has only in-frame clones and leaves some out. The sample includes just under 600 clones, around nine tenths of them seen just once. The sequences come from tumor tissue, collected from a patient who underwent chemoradiotherapy. Receptors were obtained from a human donor with HPV-associated anogenital cancer.

The table lists this clone with a few counts. The V call is TRBV2, the J call TRBJ2-1; weak D call: TRBD2 (5 bases). The CDR3 totals 11 residues. Germline assignment: CDR1 SNHLY and CDR2 FYNNEI. The V end was cut by 10 bases, the J end by 6 bases, with 10 bases between. CDR3 residues: CAMVAFNEQFF. CDR3 bases: TGTGCCATGGTAGCGTTCAATGAGCAGTTCTTC.

The V and J genes are TRBV7-3 and TRBJ2-3; D gene unclear. V was shortened by 1 base and J by 1 base, with 6 bases between the two germline ends. CDR1 SGHTA and CDR2 FQGTGA come from the germline V gene. The CDR3 is made up of 14 amino acids. The CDR3 here is CASSLSLGTDTQYF. As DNA, the CDR3 is TGTGCCAGCAGCTTAAGCCTAGGCACAGATACGCAGTATTTT.

The chain uses TRBV11-3 and TRBJ2-5; unclear D gene. The CDR3 totals 9 residues. The germline CDR1 and CDR2 sequences are SGHNT and YENEEA. The germline V and J ends were trimmed by 8 bases and 5 bases, with 3 bases remaining between them. CDR3 protein: CASGETQYF. In DNA, the CDR3 is TGTGCCAGCGGGGAGACCCAGTACTTC. Variable domain in full (rest from reference TRBV11-3 and TRBJ2-5): EAGVVQSPRYKIIEKKQPVAFWCNPISGHNTLYWYLQNLGQGPELLIRYENEEAVDDSQLPKDRFSAERLKGVDSTLKIQPAELGDSAVYLCASGETQYFGPGTRLLVL.

The V gene is TRBV5-1, the J gene TRBJ2-5; 9 positions match TRBD1. The V gene end was trimmed by 0 bases and the J gene end by 10 bases; junction bases not matched to a gene: 10. CDR1 is SGHRS and CDR2 is YFSETQ in the germline V gene. The CDR3 is 15 amino acids. The chain's CDR3 is CASSLDGSDRGIQYF. CDR3 nucleotides: TGCGCCAGCAGCTTGGACGGTTCGGACAGGGGCATCCAGTACTTC.

For the CDR3, the DNA is TGTGCCAGCAGCTTAATCAGGGGAGAGACAACTAATGAAAAACTGTTTTTT. Translating gives CASSLIRGETTNEKLFF. V is TRBV7-3 and J is TRBJ1-4, with D tentatively TRBD1 (6 bases). The germline V and J ends were trimmed by 1 base and 0 bases, with 12 bases remaining between them. Per the germline V gene, CDR1 is SGHTA and CDR2 is FQGTGA. The CDR3 contains 17 residues.

This clone was seen only once. CDR3 amino acids: CASSLQLAAYNEQFF. DNA of the CDR3: TGTGCCAGCAGCTTACAACTAGCGGCGTACAATGAGCAGTTCTTC. The rearrangement links TRBV11-3 to TRBJ2-1; 8 nucleotides align to TRBD2. The CDR3 runs to 15 residues. V was pared by 2 bases and J by 4 bases, with 4 bases of the junction left unmatched. Germline CDR1 and CDR2: SGHNT and YENEEA.

On this clone: The sample contains more than one DNA sequence encoding this CDR3. This chain uses TRBV30 with TRBJ1-2; D uncertain. The CDR3 runs 10 residues. CDR1 is GTSNPN and CDR2 is SVGIG in the germline V gene (reference sequence). The V end lost 5 bases, the J end lost 2 bases, and 3 bases lay between the germline ends. The DNA of the CDR3 is TGTGCCTGGCGGAACTATGGCTACACCTTC. Translating it yields CAWRNYGYTF.

The chain joins TRBV19 to TRBJ2-2; D might be TRBD1 or TRBD2, each matching 5 bases. The CDR3 spans 15 residues. Trimming left V 4 bases short and J 5 bases short, with 14 bases between. Germline V gene lookup returns CDR1 LNHDA and CDR2 SQIVND (reference sequence). The CDR3 loop is CASSTRGARTGELFF. DNA of the CDR3: TGTGCCAGTAGTACCCGGGGCGCCCGGACCGGGGAGCTGTTTTTT.

About this clone itself: The sample contains more than one DNA sequence encoding this CDR3. CDR3 sequence: CAWRNYGYTF. For the CDR3, the DNA is TGTGCCTGGAGGAACTATGGCTACACCTTC. The rearrangement joins TRBV30 to TRBJ1-2, with D uncertain. V lost 3 bases to trimming and J lost 2 bases, with 1 base between them. The CDR3 is 10 amino acids. Germline CDR1 reads GTSNPN; CDR2 reads SVGIG (reference sequence).

The rearrangement links TRBV7-9 to TRBJ1-1; D not resolved. The CDR3 has 10 amino acids. The V and J ends lost 7 bases and 3 bases respectively, with 3 bases between them. Looked up from germline, CDR1 is SEHNR and CDR2 is FQNEAQ (reference sequence). The CDR3 loop reads CASIDTEAFF. The CDR3 DNA follows: TGTGCCAGCATCGACACTGAAGCTTTCTTT. Full variable domain (missing parts from reference TRBV7-9 and TRBJ1-1): DTGVSQNPRHKITKRGQNVTFRCDPISEHNRLYWYRQTLGQGPEFLTYFQNEAQLEKSRLLSDRFSAERPKGSFSTLEIQRTEQGDSAMYLCASIDTEAFFGQGTRLTVV.

Notes on this clone: At one end, the junction sequence differs from germline, possibly due to a read error. The chain employs TRBV11-2 and TRBJ2-7; the D gene is possibly TRBD1 (5 bases). This CDR3 comprises 13 residues. CDR1 is SGHAT, CDR2 FQNNGV, per germline. The CDR3 DNA follows: TGTGCCAGCAGCTTAGGCCCTGGGGCCGAGCAGCACTTC. This codes for CASSLGPGAEQHF.

The gene calls are TRBV19 and TRBJ1-4; a weak D match, TRBD1 (6 bases). Germline-derived CDR1 and CDR2 are LNHDA and SQIVND (reference sequence). The CDR3 spans 16 residues. The V end lost 8 bases, the J end lost 8 bases, and 24 bases lay between the germline ends. CDR3 DNA sequence: TGTGCCAGTTCCAGGGTGACAGGCGGCATTGGGGAAAAACTGTTTTTT. Protein product: CASSRVTGGIGEKLFF.

The CDR3 region has the DNA TGTGCCAGCACACAACCAGGGTTAGGCAATCAGCCCCAGCATTTT. It translates to CASTQPGLGNQPQHF. The chain carries TRBV25-1 and TRBJ1-5; D may be TRBD1 (5 bases). There are 15 residues in the CDR3. Germline V gene data show CDR1 as MGHDK and CDR2 as SYGVNS. V was shortened by 7 bases and J by 2 bases, with 15 bases between the two germline ends.

The V and J genes are TRBV18 and TRBJ2-1; maybe TRBD1 (5 bases). Between the trimmed V and J ends, which lost 5 bases and 5 bases, there was a span of 10 bases. CDR1 KGHSH and CDR2 LQKENI come from the germline V gene. This CDR3 has 13 amino acids. CDR3 bases: TGTGCCAGCTCAGGTCAGGGTGACAATGAGCAGTTCTTC. This codes for CASSGQGDNEQFF.

Notes on this clone: A read error may account for a junction end that differs from germline. This chain uses TRBV6-5 with TRBJ1-1; D not resolved. Germline V lookup: CDR1 MNHEY, CDR2 SVGAGI. This CDR3 region has 13 residues. The chain's CDR3 is CASSYSSYAEAFF. CDR3 bases: TGTGCCAGCAGCTACTCCAGCTACGCTGAAGCTTTCTTT.